This T cell receptor beta chain came from a study of T cells in localized non-small cell lung cancer. CDR1 and CDR2 (germline): SNHLY, FYNNEI. CDR3 length: 14 residues. Trimming stripped 7 bases from V and 0 bases from J, with 12 bases between. Here immunoSEQ multiplex PCR was the method, and the copy in TCRdb shows in-frame clones only, minus some. The sample carries some 11,000 clones, 65% to 90% recorded once. The sequence was obtained from a female donor of 60 years or more with stage II lung adenocarcinoma. The input for sequencing was peripheral blood mononuclear cells, taken before any cancer treatment. The chain links TRBV2 to TRBJ1-1; D uncertain. In DNA, the CDR3 is TGTGCCAGCAAAAAGGGCAGGATGAACACTGAAGCTTTCTTT. Residues: CASKKGRMNTEAFF.